The TCR beta chain under discussion was sequenced for a study of beta chain features in type 1 diabetes. Study-level findings and limits: The naive, central memory and Treg TCRB repertoires showed an apparent similarity that was greater among patients than among healthy donors. Overrepresentation of cells with high TCR expression could result from cDNA sequencing. All four CD4+ subsets from Type 1 diabetes patients carried moderately but significantly shorter TCRB CDR3s.

This clone was recorded only once. The target antigen is unknown. The identical CDR3 is also encoded by other nucleotide sequences in the sample. Every bit of the isolated RNA underwent reverse transcription, so sequencing read expressed TCRB transcripts. Data came from immunoSEQ multiplex PCR; TCRdb stores just in-frame clones and leaves some out. Among 350,000 or so clones listed, about 18% were seen once. V shed 6 bases and J shed 4 bases, with 10 bases lying between them. The CDR3 totals 14 residues. CDR1 and CDR2 from the germline V gene are LNHNV and YYDKDF (reference sequence). Blood was collected once per donor into heparin, averaging approximately 0.12 L.

Sequencing was done on a sample of naive CD4+ T cells from blood. The chain uses TRBV15 and TRBJ1-6; TRBD1 might be the D (5 bases). This TCR was sampled from a woman aged 18-35 years in good health. The CDR3 DNA sequence: TGTGCCACCAGTCGGCAGGGTTATAATTCACCCCTCCACTTT. Residues: CATSRQGYNSPLHF. Complete variable domain (other parts from reference TRBV15 and TRBJ1-6): DAMVIQNPRYQVTQFGKPVTLSCSQTLNHNVMYWYQQKSSQAPKLLFHYYDKDFNNEADTPDNFQSRRPNTSFCFLDIRSPGLGDTAMYLCATSRQGYNSPLHFGNGTRLTVT.